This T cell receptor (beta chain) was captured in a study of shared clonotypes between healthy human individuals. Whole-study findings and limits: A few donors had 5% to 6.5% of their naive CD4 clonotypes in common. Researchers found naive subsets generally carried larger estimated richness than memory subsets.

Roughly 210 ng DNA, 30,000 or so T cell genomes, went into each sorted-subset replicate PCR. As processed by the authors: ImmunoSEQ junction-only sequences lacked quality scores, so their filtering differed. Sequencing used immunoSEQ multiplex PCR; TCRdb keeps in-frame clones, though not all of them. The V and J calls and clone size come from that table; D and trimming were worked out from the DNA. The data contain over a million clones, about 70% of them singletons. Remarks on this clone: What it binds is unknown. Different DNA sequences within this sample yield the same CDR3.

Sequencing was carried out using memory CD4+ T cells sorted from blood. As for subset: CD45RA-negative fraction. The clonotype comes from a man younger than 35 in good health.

CDR3 residues: CASSFDRGTEAFF. The CDR3 coding sequence is TGTGCCAGCAGCTTTGACAGGGGAACTGAAGCTTTCTTT. This chain links TRBV11-2 with TRBJ1-1; 8 bases agree with TRBD1. Germline V lookup: CDR1 SGHAT, CDR2 FQNNGV. With 3 bases clipped from V and 5 bases from J, the junction kept 2 bases outside the gene matches. The CDR3 is made up of 13 amino acids.